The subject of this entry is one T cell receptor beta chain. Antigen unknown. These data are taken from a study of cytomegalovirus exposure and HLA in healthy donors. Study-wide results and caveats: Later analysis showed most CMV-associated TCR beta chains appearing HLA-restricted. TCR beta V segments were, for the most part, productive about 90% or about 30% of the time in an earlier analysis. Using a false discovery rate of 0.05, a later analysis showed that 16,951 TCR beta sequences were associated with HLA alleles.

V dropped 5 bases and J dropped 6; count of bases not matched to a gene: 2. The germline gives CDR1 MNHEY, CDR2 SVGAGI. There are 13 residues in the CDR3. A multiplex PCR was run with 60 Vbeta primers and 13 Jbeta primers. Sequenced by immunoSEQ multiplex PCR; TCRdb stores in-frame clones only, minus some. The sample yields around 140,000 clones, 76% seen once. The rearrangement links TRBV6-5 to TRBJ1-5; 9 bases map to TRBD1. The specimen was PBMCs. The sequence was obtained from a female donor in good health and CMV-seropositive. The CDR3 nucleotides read TGTGCCAGCAGTCGGGACAGGGTTCAGCCCCAGCATTTT. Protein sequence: CASSRDRVQPQHF.